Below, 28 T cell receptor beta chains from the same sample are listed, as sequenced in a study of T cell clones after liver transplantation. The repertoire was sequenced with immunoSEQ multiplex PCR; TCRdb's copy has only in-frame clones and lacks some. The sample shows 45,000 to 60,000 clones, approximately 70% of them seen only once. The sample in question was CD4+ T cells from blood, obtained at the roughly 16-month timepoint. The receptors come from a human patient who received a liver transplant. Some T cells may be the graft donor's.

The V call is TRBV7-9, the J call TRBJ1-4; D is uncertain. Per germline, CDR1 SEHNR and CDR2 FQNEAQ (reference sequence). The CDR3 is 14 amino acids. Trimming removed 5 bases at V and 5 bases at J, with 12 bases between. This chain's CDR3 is CASSHSTSNEKLFF. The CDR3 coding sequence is TGTGCCAGCAGCCACAGCACCTCCAATGAAAAACTGTTTTTT.

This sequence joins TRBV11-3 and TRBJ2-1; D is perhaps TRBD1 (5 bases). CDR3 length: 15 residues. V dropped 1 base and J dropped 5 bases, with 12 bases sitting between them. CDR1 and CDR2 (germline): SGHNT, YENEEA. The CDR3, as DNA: TGTGCCAGCAGCTTAGGGCAGGGTTCTAACAATGAGCAGTTCTTC. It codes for CASSLGQGSNNEQFF.

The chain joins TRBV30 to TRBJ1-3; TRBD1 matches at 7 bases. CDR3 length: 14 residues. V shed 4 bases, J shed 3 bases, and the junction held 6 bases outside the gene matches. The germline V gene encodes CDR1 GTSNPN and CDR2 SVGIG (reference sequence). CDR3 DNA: TGTGCCTGGACCCGATGGACAGGTGGAAACACCATATATTTT. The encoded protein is CAWTRWTGGNTIYF.

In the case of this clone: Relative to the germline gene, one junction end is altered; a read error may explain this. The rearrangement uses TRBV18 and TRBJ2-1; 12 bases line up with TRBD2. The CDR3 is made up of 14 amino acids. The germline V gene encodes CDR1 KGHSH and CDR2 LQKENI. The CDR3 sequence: CASSPLAGGNEQFF. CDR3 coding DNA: TGTGCCAGCTCGCCACTAGCGGGAGGTAATGAGCAGTTCTTC.

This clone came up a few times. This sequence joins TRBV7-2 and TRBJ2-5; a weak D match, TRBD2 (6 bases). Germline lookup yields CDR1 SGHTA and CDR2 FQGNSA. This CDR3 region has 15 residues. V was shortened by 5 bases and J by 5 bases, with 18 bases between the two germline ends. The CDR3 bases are TGTGCCAGCAGCCCCCTCGTGGAGGGTAGGGAGACCCAGTACTTC. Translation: CASSPLVEGRETQYF.

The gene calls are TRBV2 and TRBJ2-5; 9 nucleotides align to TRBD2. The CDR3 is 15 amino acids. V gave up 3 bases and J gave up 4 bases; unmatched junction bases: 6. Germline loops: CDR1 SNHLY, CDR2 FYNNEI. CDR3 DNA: TGTGCCAGCAGTGAGCAGCGGGGGGTTTCAGAGACCCAGTACTTC. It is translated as CASSEQRGVSETQYF.

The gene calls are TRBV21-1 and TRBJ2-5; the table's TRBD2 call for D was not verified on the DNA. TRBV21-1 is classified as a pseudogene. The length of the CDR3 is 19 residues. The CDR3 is CASSKESGGSDLGKETQYF. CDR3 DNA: TGTGCCAGCAGCAAAGAATCCGGGGGAAGCGACTTGGGGAAAGAGACCCAGTACTTC.

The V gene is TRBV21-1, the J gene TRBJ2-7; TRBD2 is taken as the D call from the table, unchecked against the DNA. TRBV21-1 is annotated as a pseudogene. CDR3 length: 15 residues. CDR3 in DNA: TGTGCCAGCAGGGCCGGGACTTTCCTTGACTACGAGCAGTACGTC. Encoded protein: CASRAGTFLDYEQYV.

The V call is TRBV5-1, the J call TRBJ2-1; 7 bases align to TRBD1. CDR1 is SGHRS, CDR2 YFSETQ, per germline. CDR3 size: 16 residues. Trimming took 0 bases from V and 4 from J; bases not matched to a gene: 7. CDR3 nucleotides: TGCGCCAGCAGCTTGGCCGGAGCAGGGGGTTACAATGAGCAGTTCTTC. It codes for CASSLAGAGGYNEQFF.

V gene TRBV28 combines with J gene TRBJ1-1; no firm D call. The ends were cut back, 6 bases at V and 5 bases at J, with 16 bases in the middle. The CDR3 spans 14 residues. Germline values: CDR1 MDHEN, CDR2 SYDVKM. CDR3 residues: CASSRPTLWTEAFF. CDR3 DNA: TGTGCCAGCAGCCGTCCTACTTTGTGGACTGAAGCTTTCTTT.

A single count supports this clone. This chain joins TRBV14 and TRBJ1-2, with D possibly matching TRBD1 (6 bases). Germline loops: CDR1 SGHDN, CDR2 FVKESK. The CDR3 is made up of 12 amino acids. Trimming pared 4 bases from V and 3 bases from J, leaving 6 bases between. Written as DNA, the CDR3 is TGTGCCAGCAGCCCAGGGGACTATGGCTACACCTTC. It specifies CASSPGDYGYTF.

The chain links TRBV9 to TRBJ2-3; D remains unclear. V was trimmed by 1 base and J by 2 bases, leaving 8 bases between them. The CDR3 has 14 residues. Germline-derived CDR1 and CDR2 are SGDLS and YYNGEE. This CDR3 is CASSVSVSTDTQYF. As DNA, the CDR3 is TGTGCCAGCAGCGTATCCGTCTCCACAGATACGCAGTATTTT.

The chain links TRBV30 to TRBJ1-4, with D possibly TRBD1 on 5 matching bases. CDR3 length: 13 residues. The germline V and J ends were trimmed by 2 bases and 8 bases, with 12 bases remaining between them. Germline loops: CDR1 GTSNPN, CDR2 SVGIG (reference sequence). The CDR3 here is CAWSWIRGEKLFF. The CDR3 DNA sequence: TGTGCCTGGAGTTGGATTAGGGGCGAAAAACTGTTTTTT.

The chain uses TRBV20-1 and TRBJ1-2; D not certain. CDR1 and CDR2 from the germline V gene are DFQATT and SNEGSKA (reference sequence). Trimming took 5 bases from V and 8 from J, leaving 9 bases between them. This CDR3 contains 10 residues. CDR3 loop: CSASEGGYTF. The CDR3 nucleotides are TGCAGTGCTTCAGAGGGAGGCTACACCTTC.

The CDR3, as DNA: TGTGCCAGCAGTGAGGAGGGACCGAGTAATTCACCCCTCCACTTT. This translates into CASSEEGPSNSPLHF. This rearrangement joins TRBV2 to TRBJ1-6, with D possibly matching TRBD1 (5 bases). In germline, CDR1 is SNHLY, CDR2 FYNNEI. V gave up 3 bases and J gave up 6 bases, with 12 bases separating them. The CDR3 consists of 15 residues.

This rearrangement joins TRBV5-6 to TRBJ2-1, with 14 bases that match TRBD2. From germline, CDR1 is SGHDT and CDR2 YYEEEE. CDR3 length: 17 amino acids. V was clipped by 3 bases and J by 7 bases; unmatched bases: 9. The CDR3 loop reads CASSSPGLAGEKNEQFF. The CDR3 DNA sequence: TGTGCCAGCAGCTCTCCGGGACTAGCGGGAGAAAAGAATGAGCAGTTCTTC. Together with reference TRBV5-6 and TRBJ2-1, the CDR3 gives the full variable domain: DAGVTQSPTHLIKTRGQQVTLRCSPKSGHDTVSWYQQALGQGPQFIFQYYEEEERQRGNFPDRFSGHQFPNYSSELNVNALLLGDSALYLCASSSPGLAGEKNEQFFGPGTRLTVL.

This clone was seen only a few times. CDR3 in amino acids: CASSYARPTSGNTIYF. CDR3 DNA: TGTGCCAGCAGTTACGCGAGACCCACCTCTGGAAACACCATATATTTT. V gene TRBV6-5 combines with J gene TRBJ1-3; D is unresolved. The CDR3 consists of 16 residues. Trimming left V 2 bases short and J 0 bases short, with 11 bases between. CDR1 and CDR2 from the germline V gene are MNHEY and SVGAGI.

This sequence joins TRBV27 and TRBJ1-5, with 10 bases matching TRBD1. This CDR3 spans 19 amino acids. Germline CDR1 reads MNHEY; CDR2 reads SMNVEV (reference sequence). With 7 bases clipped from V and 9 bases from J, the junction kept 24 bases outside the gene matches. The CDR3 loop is CASTVRRDRGDCVRRPQHF. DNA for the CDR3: TGTGCCAGCACTGTCAGACGGGACAGGGGAGATTGTGTAAGAAGGCCCCAGCATTTT.

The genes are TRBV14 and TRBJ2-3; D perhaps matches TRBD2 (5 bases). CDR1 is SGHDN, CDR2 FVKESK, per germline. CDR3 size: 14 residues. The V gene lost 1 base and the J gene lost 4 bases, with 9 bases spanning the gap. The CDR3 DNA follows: TGTGCCAGCAGCCAAGGGGGAGCCCCAGATACGCAGTATTTT. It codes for CASSQGGAPDTQYF.

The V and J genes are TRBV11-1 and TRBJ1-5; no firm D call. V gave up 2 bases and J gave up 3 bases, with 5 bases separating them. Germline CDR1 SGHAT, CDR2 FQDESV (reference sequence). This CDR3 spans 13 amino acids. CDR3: CASSLRDNQPQHF. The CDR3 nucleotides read TGTGCCAGCAGCTTACGGGACAATCAGCCCCAGCATTTT.

CDR3: CASSLQVAKNIQYF. DNA of the CDR3: TGTGCCAGCAGCTTACAGGTAGCCAAAAACATTCAGTACTTC. The rearrangement joins TRBV11-3 to TRBJ2-4, with D hard to call. Per the germline V gene, CDR1 is SGHNT and CDR2 is YENEEA. There are 14 residues in the CDR3. V lost 2 bases and J lost 0, with 5 bases in between.

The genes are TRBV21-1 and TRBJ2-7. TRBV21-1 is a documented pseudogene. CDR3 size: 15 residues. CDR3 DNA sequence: TGTGCCAGCAGCAAAGAGTCGGCCAGGAGCTACGAGCAGTACGTC. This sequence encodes CASSKESARSYEQYV.

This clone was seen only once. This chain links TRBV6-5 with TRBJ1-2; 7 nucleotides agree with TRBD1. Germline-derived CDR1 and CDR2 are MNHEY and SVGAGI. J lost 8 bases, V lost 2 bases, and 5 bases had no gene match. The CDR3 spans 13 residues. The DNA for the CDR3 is TGTGCCAGCAGTTACAGGCTAGGGGGCGGCTACACCTTC. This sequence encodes CASSYRLGGGYTF.

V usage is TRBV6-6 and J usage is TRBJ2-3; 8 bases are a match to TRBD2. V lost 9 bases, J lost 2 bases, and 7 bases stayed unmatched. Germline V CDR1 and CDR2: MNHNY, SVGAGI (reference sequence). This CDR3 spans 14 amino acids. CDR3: CASSREGTTDTQYF. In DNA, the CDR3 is TGTGCCAGTAGTCGGGAGGGTACCACAGATACGCAGTATTTT.

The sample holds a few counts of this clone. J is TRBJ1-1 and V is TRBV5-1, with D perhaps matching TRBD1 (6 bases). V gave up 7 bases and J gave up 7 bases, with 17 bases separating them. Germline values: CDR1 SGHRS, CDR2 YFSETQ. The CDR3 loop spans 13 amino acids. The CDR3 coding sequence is TGCGCCAGCCATTACAGGGAAGATGGTGAAGCTTTCTTT. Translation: CASHYREDGEAFF. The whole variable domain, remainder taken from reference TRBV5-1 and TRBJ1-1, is KAGVTQTPRYLIKTRGQQVTLSCSPISGHRSVSWYQQTPGQGLQFLFEYFSETQRNKGNFPGRFSGRQFSNSRSEMNVSTLELGDSALYLCASHYREDGEAFFGQGTRLTVV.

This CDR3 is CASSPIGGRAGNEQFF. As DNA, the CDR3 is TGTGCCAGCAGCCCCATAGGCGGGAGGGCCGGTAATGAGCAGTTCTTC. The chain is built from TRBV11-2 and TRBJ2-1; 9 bases are shared with TRBD2. This CDR3 comprises 16 residues. Trimming took 5 bases from V and 7 from J; bases not matched to a gene: 12. CDR1 and CDR2 from the germline V gene are SGHAT and FQNNGV.

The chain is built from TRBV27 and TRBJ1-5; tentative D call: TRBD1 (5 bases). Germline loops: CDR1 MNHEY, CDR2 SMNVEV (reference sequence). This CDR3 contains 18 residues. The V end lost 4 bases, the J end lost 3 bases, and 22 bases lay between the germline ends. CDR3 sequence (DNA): TGTGCCAGCAGTTCGTCCGGGACGGTAAATTGGCACAATCAGCCCCAGCATTTT. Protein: CASSSSGTVNWHNQPQHF.

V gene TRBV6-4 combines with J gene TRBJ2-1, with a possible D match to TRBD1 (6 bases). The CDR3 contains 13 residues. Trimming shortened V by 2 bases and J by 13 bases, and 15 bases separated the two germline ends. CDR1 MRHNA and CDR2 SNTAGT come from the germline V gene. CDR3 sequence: CASSDLWDTEQFF. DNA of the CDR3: TGTGCCAGCAGTGACCTTTGGGACACTGAACAGTTCTTC.